This T cell receptor beta chain was retrieved from a study of cytomegalovirus exposure and HLA in healthy donors. General study findings and limits: Cytomegalovirus-associated status was assigned to about 170 TCR beta chains. Among the sequence variants, a highly shared cluster was likely an artifact of sequencing. There were several of the most significant clusters that appeared linked to common viral pathogens in a later analysis.

Use of 60 Vbeta and 13 Jbeta primers characterized the PCR. Clones were read by immunoSEQ multiplex PCR, and TCRdb kept only the in-frame ones, dropping some. The table records some 120,000 clones, roughly three quarters of them present only once. Each donor's status was that of a healthy bone marrow donor. On this clone: Its cognate antigen is unknown.

V gave up 1 base and J gave up 0 bases, with 15 bases separating them. Germline V CDR1 and CDR2: MGHDK, SYGVNS. The CDR3 has 17 amino acids. This clonotype originated in a man aged 30 to 39 in good health and CMV-seropositive. The material sequenced was PBMCs. The chain is built from TRBV25-1 and TRBJ1-2; tentative D call: TRBD1 (5 bases). CDR3 in DNA: TGTGCCAGCAGTGAATTCCCAGGGTCGAACGCTAACTATGGCTACACCTTC. Amino acids: CASSEFPGSNANYGYTF.